Sequencing of this TCR beta chain was carried out in a study of cytomegalovirus exposure and HLA in healthy donors. The CDR3 spans 15 residues. Germline V gene data show CDR1 as SGHRS and CDR2 as YFSETQ. V was cut by 6 bases and J by 2 bases, with 16 bases left in between. The PCR made use of 60 Vbeta and 13 Jbeta primers. Using immunoSEQ multiplex PCR, the repertoire was profiled, and TCRdb retains in-frame clones only, with some absent. The repertoire holds some 130,000 clones, with roughly two thirds as singletons. This clonotype was sampled from a man aged 30 to 45 in good health and CMV-seropositive. Material: PBMCs. The rearrangement joins TRBV5-1 to TRBJ2-3, with no clear D. CDR3 protein: CASNRDRITTDTQYF. CDR3 nucleotides: TGCGCCAGCAACAGAGACCGTATTACCACAGATACGCAGTATTTT. Full variable domain (outside the CDR3, taken from reference TRBV5-1 and TRBJ2-3): KAGVTQTPRYLIKTRGQQVTLSCSPISGHRSVSWYQQTPGQGLQFLFEYFSETQRNKGNFPGRFSGRQFSNSRSEMNVSTLELGDSALYLCASNRDRITTDTQYFGPGTRLTVL.